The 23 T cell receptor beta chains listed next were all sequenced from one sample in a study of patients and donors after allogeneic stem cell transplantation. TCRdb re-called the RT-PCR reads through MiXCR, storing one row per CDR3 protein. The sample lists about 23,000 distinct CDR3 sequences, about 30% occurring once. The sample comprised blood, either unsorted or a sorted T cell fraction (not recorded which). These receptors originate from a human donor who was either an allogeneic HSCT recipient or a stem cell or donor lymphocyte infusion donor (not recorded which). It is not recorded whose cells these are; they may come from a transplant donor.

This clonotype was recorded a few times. The CDR3 loop reads CASSFEGMSTEAFF. The DNA for the CDR3 is TGTGCCAGCAGTTTTGAAGGGATGTCCACTGAAGCTTTCTTT. The V gene is TRBV12-3 or TRBV12-4, the J gene TRBJ1-1, with D unresolved. The CDR3 totals 14 residues. V lost 3 bases to trimming and J lost 4 bases, with 12 bases between them.

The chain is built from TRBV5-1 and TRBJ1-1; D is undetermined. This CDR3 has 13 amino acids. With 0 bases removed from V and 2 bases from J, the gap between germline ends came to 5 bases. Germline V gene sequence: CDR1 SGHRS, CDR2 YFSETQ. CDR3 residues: CASSLVRNTEAFF. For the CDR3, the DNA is TGCGCCAGCAGCTTGGTGAGAAACACTGAAGCTTTCTTT.

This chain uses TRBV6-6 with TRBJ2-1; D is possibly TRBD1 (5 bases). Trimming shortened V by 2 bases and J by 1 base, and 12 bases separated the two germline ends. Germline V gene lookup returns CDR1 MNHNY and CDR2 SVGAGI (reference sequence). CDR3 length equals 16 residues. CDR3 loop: CASSYEEGVSYNEQFF. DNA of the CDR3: TGTGCCAGCAGTTACGAGGAAGGGGTGTCCTACAATGAGCAGTTCTTC.

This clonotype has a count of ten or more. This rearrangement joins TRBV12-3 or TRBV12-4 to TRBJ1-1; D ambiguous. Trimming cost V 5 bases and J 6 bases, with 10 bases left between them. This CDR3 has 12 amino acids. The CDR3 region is CASSPDWAEAFF. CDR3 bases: TGTGCCAGCAGTCCGGACTGGGCTGAAGCTTTCTTT.

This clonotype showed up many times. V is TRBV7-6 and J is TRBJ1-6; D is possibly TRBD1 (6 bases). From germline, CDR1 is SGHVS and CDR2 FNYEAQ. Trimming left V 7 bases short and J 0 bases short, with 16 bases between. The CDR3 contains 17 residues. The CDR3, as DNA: TGTGCCAGCATCGCCGGGGGCCTGAGCTCCTATAATTCACCCCTCCACTTT. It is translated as CASIAGGLSSYNSPLHF.

This CDR3 is CASSSGTRTDTQYF. Here the CDR3 DNA reads TGTGCCAGCAGTTCCGGGACCCGCACAGATACGCAGTATTTT. J is TRBJ2-3 and V is TRBV21-1; the D call of TRBD1 is as the table states it, not checked on the DNA. TRBV21-1 is a documented pseudogene. This CDR3 is 14 amino acids long.

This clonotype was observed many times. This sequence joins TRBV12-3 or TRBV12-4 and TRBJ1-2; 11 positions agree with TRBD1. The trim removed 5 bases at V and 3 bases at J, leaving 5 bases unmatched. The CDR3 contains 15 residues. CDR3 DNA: TGTGCCAGCAGTATCGGACAGGGGGCCCACTATGGCTACACCTTC. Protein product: CASSIGQGAHYGYTF.

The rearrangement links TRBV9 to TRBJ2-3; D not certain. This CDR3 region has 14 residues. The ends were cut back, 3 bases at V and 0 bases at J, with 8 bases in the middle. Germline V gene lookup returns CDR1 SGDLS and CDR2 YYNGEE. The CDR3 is CASSAELSTDTQYF. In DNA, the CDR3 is TGTGCCAGCAGCGCAGAGCTCAGCACAGATACGCAGTATTTT.

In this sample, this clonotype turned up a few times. CDR3 in DNA: TGTGCCAGCAGCTTAGAGTGGGGGGAACAGTTCTTC. Residues: CASSLEWGEQFF. The chain uses TRBV11-3 and TRBJ2-1, with D tentatively TRBD2 (6 bases). With 0 bases removed from V and 13 bases from J, the gap between germline ends came to 10 bases. This CDR3 contains 12 residues. From germline, CDR1 is SGHNT and CDR2 YENEEA.

The CDR3 loop is CASSSGVTDTQYF. Written as DNA, the CDR3 is TGTGCCAGCAGTTCGGGGGTGACAGATACGCAGTATTTT. This chain uses TRBV7-8 with TRBJ2-3; a weak D match, TRBD2 (6 bases). CDR1 is SGHVS and CDR2 is FQNEAQ in the germline V gene. The CDR3 sequence is 13 residues long. The V and J ends lost 6 bases and 3 bases respectively, with 10 bases between them.

The CDR3: CATSDPVADTQYF. Here the CDR3 DNA reads TGTGCCACCAGTGACCCGGTTGCAGATACGCAGTATTTT. The V call is TRBV24-1, the J call TRBJ2-3; no reliable D call. The germline V gene encodes CDR1 KGHDR and CDR2 SFDVKD. The V end lost 4 bases, the J end lost 4 bases, and 8 bases lay between the germline ends. The CDR3 is 13 amino acids.

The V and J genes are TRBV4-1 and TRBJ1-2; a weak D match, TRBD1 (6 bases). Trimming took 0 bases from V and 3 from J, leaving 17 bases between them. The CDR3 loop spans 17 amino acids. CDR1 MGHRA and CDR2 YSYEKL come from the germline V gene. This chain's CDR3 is CASSQDFAGDIYYGYTF. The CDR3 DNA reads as TGCGCCAGCAGCCAAGATTTTGCTGGGGACATTTACTATGGCTACACCTTC.

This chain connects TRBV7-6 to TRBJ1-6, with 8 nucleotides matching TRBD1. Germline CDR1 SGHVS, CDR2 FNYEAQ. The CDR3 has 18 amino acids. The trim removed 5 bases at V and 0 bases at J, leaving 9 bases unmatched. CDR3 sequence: CASSQEPGGSSYNSPLHF. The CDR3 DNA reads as TGTGCCAGCAGCCAGGAGCCAGGGGGCAGCTCCTATAATTCACCCCTCCACTTT.

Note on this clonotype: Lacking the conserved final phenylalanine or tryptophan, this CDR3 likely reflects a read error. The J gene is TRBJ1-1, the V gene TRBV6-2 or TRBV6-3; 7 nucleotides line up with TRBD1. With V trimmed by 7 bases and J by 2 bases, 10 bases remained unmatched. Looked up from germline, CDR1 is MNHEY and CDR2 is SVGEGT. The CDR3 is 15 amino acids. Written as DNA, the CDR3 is TGTGCCAGCACTTCCCCCGGGACAGAAAACACTGAAGCTTTCTTA. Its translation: CASTSPGTENTEAFL.

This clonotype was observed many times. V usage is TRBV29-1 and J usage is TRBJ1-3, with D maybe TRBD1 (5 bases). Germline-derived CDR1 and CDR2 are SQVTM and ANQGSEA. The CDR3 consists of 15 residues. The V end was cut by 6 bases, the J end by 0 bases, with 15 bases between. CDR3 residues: CSVRGGTNSGNTIYF. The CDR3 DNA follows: TGCAGCGTCCGGGGGGGAACAAACTCTGGAAACACCATATATTTT.

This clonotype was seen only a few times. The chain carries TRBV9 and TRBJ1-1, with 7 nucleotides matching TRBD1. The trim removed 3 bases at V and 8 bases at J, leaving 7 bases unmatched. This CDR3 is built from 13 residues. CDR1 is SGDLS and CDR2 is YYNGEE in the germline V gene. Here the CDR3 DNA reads TGTGCCAGCAGCGGCAACAGGGGCGAGGAAGCTTTCTTT. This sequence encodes CASSGNRGEEAFF.

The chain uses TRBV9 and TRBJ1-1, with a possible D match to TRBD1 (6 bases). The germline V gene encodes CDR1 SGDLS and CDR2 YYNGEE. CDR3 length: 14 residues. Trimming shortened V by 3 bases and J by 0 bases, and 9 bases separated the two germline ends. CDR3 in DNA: TGTGCCAGCAGCGCACGACAGGTGAACACTGAAGCTTTCTTT. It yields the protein CASSARQVNTEAFF.

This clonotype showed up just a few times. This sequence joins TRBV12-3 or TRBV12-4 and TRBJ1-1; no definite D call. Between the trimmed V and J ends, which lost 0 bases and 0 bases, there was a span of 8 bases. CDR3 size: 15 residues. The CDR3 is CASSLAANLNTEAFF. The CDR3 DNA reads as TGTGCCAGCAGTTTAGCGGCGAACCTGAACACTGAAGCTTTCTTT.

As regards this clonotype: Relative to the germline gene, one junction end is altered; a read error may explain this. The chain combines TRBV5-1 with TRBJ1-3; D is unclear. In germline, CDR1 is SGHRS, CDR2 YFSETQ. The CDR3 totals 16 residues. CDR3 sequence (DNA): TGCGCCAGCAGCTTGGGGGCATGGAGCTCTGAAAACACCATATATTTT. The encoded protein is CASSLGAWSSENTIYF.

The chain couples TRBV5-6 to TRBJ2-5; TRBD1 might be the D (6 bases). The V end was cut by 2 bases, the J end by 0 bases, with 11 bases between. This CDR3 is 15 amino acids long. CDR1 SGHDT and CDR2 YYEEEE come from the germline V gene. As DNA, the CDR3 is TGTGCCAGCAGCTTAGTCGACAGGCACCAAGAGACCCAGTACTTC. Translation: CASSLVDRHQETQYF.

The CDR3 protein is CSASTQGKAQFF. CDR3 coding DNA: TGCAGTGCTAGTACCCAGGGGAAGGCGCAGTTCTTC. V and J are TRBV20-1 and TRBJ2-1; D is perhaps TRBD1 (6 bases). Trimming removed 3 bases from V and 12 bases from J, with 15 bases in between. The CDR3 runs to 12 residues. Germline loops: CDR1 DFQATT, CDR2 SNEGSKA (reference sequence).

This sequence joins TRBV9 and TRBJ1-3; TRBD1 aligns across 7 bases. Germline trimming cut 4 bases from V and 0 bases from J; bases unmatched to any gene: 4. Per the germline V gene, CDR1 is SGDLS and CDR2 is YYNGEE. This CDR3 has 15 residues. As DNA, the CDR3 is TGTGCCAGCAGCCGGACAGGTAGCTCTGGAAACACCATATATTTT. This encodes CASSRTGSSGNTIYF.

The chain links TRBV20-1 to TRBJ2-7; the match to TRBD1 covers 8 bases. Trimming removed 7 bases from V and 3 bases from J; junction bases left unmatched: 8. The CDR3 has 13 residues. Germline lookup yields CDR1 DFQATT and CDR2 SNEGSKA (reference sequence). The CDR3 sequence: CSVKGDRGYEQYF. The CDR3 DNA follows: TGCAGTGTCAAGGGAGACAGGGGCTACGAGCAGTACTTC.